What follows are 29 T cell receptor beta chains derived from one specimen sequenced in a study of control samples from healthy donors and cancer patients. Clones were sequenced by immunoSEQ multiplex PCR, and TCRdb holds only the in-frame ones, with some missing. This table has 88,000 or so clones, approximately 94% appearing once. Material: blood. The receptors here all came from a woman aged 18-30 years in good health.

The chain is built from TRBV7-2 and TRBJ1-3; D is perhaps TRBD1 (6 bases). Germline loops: CDR1 SGHTA, CDR2 FQGNSA. The CDR3 loop spans 15 amino acids. The V end lost 2 bases, the J end lost 4 bases, and 12 bases lay between the germline ends. As DNA, the CDR3 is TGTGCCAGCAGCTTATGGGGGCCCCAGGGAAACACCATATATTTT. Its translation is CASSLWGPQGNTIYF.

The chain is built from TRBV7-2 and TRBJ1-3; unclear D gene. Germline values: CDR1 SGHTA, CDR2 FQGNSA. V was shortened by 8 bases and J by 0 bases, with 14 bases between the two germline ends. The CDR3 spans 15 residues. The CDR3 is CASAFEAYSGNTIYF. In DNA form, the CDR3 reads TGTGCCAGCGCTTTTGAAGCGTACTCTGGAAACACCATATATTTT. Full variable domain (missing parts from reference TRBV7-2 and TRBJ1-3): GAGVSQSPSNKVTEKGKDVELRCDPISGHTALYWYRQSLGQGLEFLIYFQGNSAPDKSGLPSDRFSAERTGGSVSTLTIQRTQQEDSAVYLCASAFEAYSGNTIYFGEGSWLTVV.

The chain uses TRBV2 and TRBJ2-1; no clear D. Trimming removed 8 bases at V and 0 bases at J, with 14 bases between. Germline lookup yields CDR1 SNHLY and CDR2 FYNNEI. The CDR3 runs to 15 residues. The CDR3 region has the DNA TGTGCCAGCCAGAACCCGCTGAGCTCCTACAATGAGCAGTTCTTC. This gives the protein CASQNPLSSYNEQFF.

The V gene is TRBV5-1, the J gene TRBJ1-1; a possible D gene is TRBD1 (6 bases). CDR1 SGHRS and CDR2 YFSETQ come from the germline V gene. CDR3 size: 14 residues. V gave up 1 base and J gave up 7 bases, with 14 bases separating them. The CDR3 DNA follows: TGCGCCAGCAGCTTGTTGGGGGCGCGGATTGAAGCTTTCTTT. It yields the protein CASSLLGARIEAFF.

The CDR3 nucleotides are TGTGCCAGCAGCCAAGGTCAGGGAAATAACTATGGCTACACCTTC. Its protein is CASSQGQGNNYGYTF. The V call is TRBV3-1 (or the pseudogene TRBV3-2), the J call TRBJ1-2, with a tentative D call TRBD1 (5 bases). This CDR3 has 15 residues. Germline V gene lookup returns CDR1 LGHDT and CDR2 YNNKEL (reference sequence). With 1 base removed from V and 1 base from J, the gap between germline ends came to 10 bases.

The CDR3 here is CATSDEGLAGGRQETQYF. The DNA for the CDR3 is TGTGCCACCAGTGACGAGGGACTAGCGGGAGGAAGACAAGAGACCCAGTACTTC. The chain uses TRBV24-1 and TRBJ2-5; the match to TRBD2 covers 15 bases. CDR1 is KGHDR, CDR2 SFDVKD, per germline. The V gene end was trimmed by 4 bases and the J gene end by 2 bases; junction bases not matched to a gene: 7. The CDR3 sequence is 18 residues long.

The chain uses TRBV7-9 and TRBJ2-7; 7 bases are a match to TRBD1. Trimming took 4 bases from V and 6 from J; bases not matched to a gene: 9. Germline V CDR1 and CDR2: SEHNR, FQNEAQ (reference sequence). This CDR3 has 14 amino acids. The CDR3 nucleotides read TGTGCCAGCAGCTCGACAGGGTTGGCATCCGAGCAGTACTTC. Translating gives CASSSTGLASEQYF. Full variable domain (outside the CDR3, taken from reference TRBV7-9 and TRBJ2-7): DTGVSQNPRHKITKRGQNVTFRCDPISEHNRLYWYRQTLGQGPEFLTYFQNEAQLEKSRLLSDRFSAERPKGSFSTLEIQRTEQGDSAMYLCASSSTGLASEQYFGPGTRLTVT.

The chain employs TRBV28 and TRBJ2-7, with TRBD1 as a possible D gene (5 bases). The CDR3 is made up of 12 amino acids. V was shortened by 6 bases and J by 4 bases, with 10 bases between the two germline ends. CDR1 is MDHEN, CDR2 SYDVKM, per germline. The CDR3 here is CASRYSGYEQYF. The DNA for the CDR3 is TGTGCCAGCAGGTACTCAGGGTACGAGCAGTACTTC. The variable domain in full, completed from reference TRBV28 and TRBJ2-7, reads DVKVTQSSRYLVKRTGEKVFLECVQDMDHENMFWYRQDPGLGLRLIYFSYDVKMKEKGDIPEGYSVSREKKERFSLILESASTNQTSMYLCASRYSGYEQYFGPGTRLTVT.

The CDR3 nucleotides read TGTGCCAGTAGCGGATTTAGTCAGCCCCAGCATTTT. Amino acids: CASSGFSQPQHF. This chain links TRBV19 with TRBJ1-5; D ambiguous. CDR3 length equals 12 residues. CDR1 LNHDA and CDR2 SQIVND come from the germline V gene (reference sequence). V gave up 6 bases and J gave up 6 bases, with 9 bases separating them.

The chain has TRBV11-3 and TRBJ2-3; D ambiguous. CDR1 is SGHNT and CDR2 is YENEEA in the germline V gene. V was shortened by 8 bases and J by 5 bases, with 2 bases between the two germline ends. This CDR3 region has 9 residues. CDR3 nucleotides: TGTGCCAGCGGAGATACGCAGTATTTT. Translating it yields CASGDTQYF. Drawing the rest from reference TRBV11-3 and TRBJ2-3, the complete variable domain is EAGVVQSPRYKIIEKKQPVAFWCNPISGHNTLYWYLQNLGQGPELLIRYENEEAVDDSQLPKDRFSAERLKGVDSTLKIQPAELGDSAVYLCASGDTQYFGPGTRLTVL.

V and J are TRBV25-1 and TRBJ1-3; D unresolved. This CDR3 contains 14 residues. With 3 bases removed from V and 0 bases from J, the gap between germline ends came to 6 bases. Germline CDR1 reads MGHDK; CDR2 reads SYGVNS. The CDR3 sequence: CASSDESSGNTIYF. CDR3 in DNA: TGTGCCAGCAGTGACGAGAGCTCTGGAAACACCATATATTTT. The full variable domain, completed using reference TRBV25-1 and TRBJ1-3, is EADIYQTPRYLVIGTGKKITLECSQTMGHDKMYWYQQDPGMELHLIHYSYGVNSTEKGDLSSESTVSRIRTEHFPLTLESARPSHTSQYLCASSDESSGNTIYFGEGSWLTVV.

The V gene is TRBV10-3, the J gene TRBJ1-3; D not resolved. V lost 4 bases and J lost 0, with 7 bases in between. CDR1 and CDR2 from the germline V gene are ENHRY and SYGVKD. The CDR3 length is 14 residues. The CDR3 protein is CAISVDTSGNTIYF. In DNA, the CDR3 is TGTGCCATCAGTGTAGACACCTCTGGAAACACCATATATTTT.

The chain has TRBV2 and TRBJ2-5, with unresolved D. Trimming took 3 bases from V and 4 from J, leaving 9 bases between them. This CDR3 contains 13 residues. In germline, CDR1 is SNHLY, CDR2 FYNNEI. The CDR3 sequence: CASSDGVGETQYF. The CDR3 DNA reads as TGTGCCAGCAGTGACGGTGTGGGAGAGACCCAGTACTTC.

The chain couples TRBV7-8 to TRBJ2-7; D may match TRBD1 or TRBD2 (6 bases each). The CDR3 spans 15 residues. Germline CDR1 reads SGHVS; CDR2 reads FQNEAQ. Trimming pared 2 bases from V and 5 bases from J, leaving 16 bases between. The DNA of the CDR3 is TGTGCCAGCAGCTTAAGGGGGGTCCAAGCGAACGAGCAGTACTTC. Its protein product is CASSLRGVQANEQYF.

V usage is TRBV6-5 and J usage is TRBJ2-7; D possibly corresponds to TRBD2 (5 bases). V lost 2 bases, J lost 4 bases, and 12 bases lay in between. The CDR3 sequence is 14 residues long. Germline CDR1 and CDR2: MNHEY and SVGAGI. CDR3 nucleotides: TGTGCCAGCAGTTACGCGCAGAGGGTTTACGAGCAGTACTTC. It translates to CASSYAQRVYEQYF.

The chain couples TRBV28 to TRBJ1-1; 12 bases map to TRBD1. CDR1 is MDHEN, CDR2 SYDVKM, per germline. The ends lost 1 base at V and 2 bases at J; junction bases unmatched: 5. The CDR3 is made up of 17 amino acids. In nucleotides, the CDR3 is TGTGCCAGCAGTTTATTCCCGGGACAGGGGGCTAACACTGAAGCTTTCTTT. It translates to CASSLFPGQGANTEAFF. The complete variable domain, with remaining parts taken from reference TRBV28 and TRBJ1-1, reads DVKVTQSSRYLVKRTGEKVFLECVQDMDHENMFWYRQDPGLGLRLIYFSYDVKMKEKGDIPEGYSVSREKKERFSLILESASTNQTSMYLCASSLFPGQGANTEAFFGQGTRLTVV.

Points on this clone: Other DNA sequences in this specimen translate into the identical CDR3. The CDR3 nucleotides read TGTGCCAGCAGTTTACTTGGGGGCTACACCTTC. Residues: CASSLLGGYTF. This chain connects TRBV28 to TRBJ1-2; no clear D gene. The CDR3 has 11 residues. Trimming removed 2 bases from V and 8 bases from J, with 6 bases in between. Per germline, CDR1 MDHEN and CDR2 SYDVKM.

This clone was recorded only once. For the CDR3, the DNA is TGTGCCAGCAGTTCCGGGGAAGAGACCCAGTACTTC. The encoded protein is CASSSGEETQYF. The chain carries TRBV28 and TRBJ2-5, with D possibly being TRBD2 (5 bases). Trimming removed 4 bases from V and 3 bases from J, with 6 bases in between. This CDR3 spans 12 amino acids. Germline V gives CDR1 MDHEN, CDR2 SYDVKM.

This chain uses TRBV28 with TRBJ1-3, with 8 positions matching TRBD1. The trim removed 2 bases at V and 4 bases at J, leaving 7 bases unmatched. The CDR3 length is 16 residues. Germline loops: CDR1 MDHEN, CDR2 SYDVKM. CDR3: CASSLGQGVRGNTIYF. CDR3 DNA sequence: TGTGCCAGCAGTTTAGGACAGGGCGTTCGCGGAAACACCATATATTTT.

The V and J genes are TRBV2 and TRBJ2-5; D is perhaps TRBD1 (6 bases). This CDR3 is built from 15 residues. The germline CDR1 and CDR2 sequences are SNHLY and FYNNEI. V was pared by 5 bases and J by 2 bases, with 15 bases between. The CDR3, as DNA: TGTGCCAGCAGTCCGCCCGGACAGCCTCAAGAGACCCAGTACTTC. Its translation is CASSPPGQPQETQYF.

The chain uses TRBV4-3 and TRBJ2-6; 7 bases map to TRBD1. Germline CDR1 LGHNA, CDR2 YSLEER. V was clipped by 0 bases and J by 4 bases; unmatched bases: 3. CDR3 length: 16 amino acids. The CDR3 DNA reads TGCGCCAGCAGCCAAGAAACAGGGGTCGGGGCCAACGTCCTGACTTTC. Its translation is CASSQETGVGANVLTF.

This chain joins TRBV6-2 or TRBV6-3 and TRBJ1-3; 8 nucleotides align to TRBD1. The CDR3 covers 15 residues. Germline assignment: CDR1 MNHEY and CDR2 SVGEGT. J was trimmed by 2 bases and V by 5 bases; bases with no gene match: 5. The CDR3 region has the DNA TGTGCCAGCAGTCAGGGGGCGATGGCTGGAAACACCATATATTTT. As protein: CASSQGAMAGNTIYF.

This chain uses TRBV5-4 with TRBJ2-5; the D gene is possibly TRBD2 (6 bases). Germline CDR1 SGHNT, CDR2 YYREEE (reference sequence). CDR3 length: 12 amino acids. V shed 4 bases and J shed 11 bases, with 15 bases lying between them. The CDR3 sequence is CASSGGEPLQYF. The CDR3 region has the DNA TGTGCCAGCAGCGGAGGGGAGCCGCTACAGTACTTC. The whole variable domain, remainder taken from reference TRBV5-4 and TRBJ2-5, is ETGVTQSPTHLIKTRGQQVTLRCSSQSGHNTVSWYQQALGQGPQFIFQYYREEENGRGNFPPRFSGLQFPNYSSELNVNALELDDSALYLCASSGGEPLQYFGPGTRLLVL.

This clone is a singleton in its sample. Here the CDR3 reads CASNDGGATNEKLFF. CDR3 DNA sequence: TGTGCCAGTAATGATGGGGGAGCAACTAATGAAAAACTGTTTTTT. V gene TRBV19 combines with J gene TRBJ1-4; TRBD1 is a possible D gene (5 bases). CDR1 LNHDA and CDR2 SQIVND come from the germline V gene (reference sequence). V lost 7 bases and J lost 0, with 12 bases in between. This CDR3 has 15 amino acids.

This chain links TRBV6-9 with TRBJ1-5; D is unclear. The CDR3 length is 12 residues. Germline V lookup: CDR1 MNHGY, CDR2 SVAAGI. V lost 7 bases to trimming and J lost 6 bases, with 10 bases between them. CDR3 loop: CASISLGQPQHF. CDR3 sequence (DNA): TGTGCCAGCATTTCGCTAGGTCAGCCCCAGCATTTT.

This chain uses TRBV28 with TRBJ1-1, with D tentatively TRBD1 (5 bases). V lost 6 bases, J lost 11 bases, and 28 bases lay in between. The germline V gene encodes CDR1 MDHEN and CDR2 SYDVKM. The CDR3 extends over 16 amino acids. The CDR3 DNA is TGTGCCAGCAGCCCAGCCGCAGGGTCGCGACCCTGGGAGGCTTTCTTT. Translated, it gives CASSPAAGSRPWEAFF.

The chain couples TRBV27 to TRBJ2-2; 11 nucleotides agree with TRBD2. Losses at the gene ends were 3 bases for V and 5 bases for J; bases not matched to a gene: 5. The CDR3 contains 16 residues. CDR1 MNHEY and CDR2 SMNVEV come from the germline V gene (reference sequence). The CDR3: CASSFPSSGRTGELFF. CDR3 DNA sequence: TGTGCCAGCAGTTTCCCCTCTAGCGGGAGGACCGGGGAGCTGTTTTTT.

This chain links TRBV24-1 with TRBJ2-2, with D maybe TRBD1 (5 bases). V shed 0 bases and J shed 0 bases, with 13 bases lying between them. Germline V lookup: CDR1 KGHDR, CDR2 SFDVKD. The CDR3 has 18 residues. The CDR3, as DNA: TGTGCCACCAGTGATTTGCCCCAGGGTGTCGCGAACACCGGGGAGCTGTTTTTT. Amino acids: CATSDLPQGVANTGELFF.

The J gene is TRBJ2-7, the V gene TRBV18; maybe TRBD1 (5 bases). Trimming removed 3 bases at V and 6 bases at J, with 12 bases between. The CDR3 runs to 13 residues. The V gene's germline CDR1 is KGHSH and CDR2 LQKENI. Here the CDR3 DNA reads TGTGCCAGCTCACCCATGGGGCGAGGCGAGCAGTACTTC. It encodes CASSPMGRGEQYF.